Here is one T cell receptor beta chain with its context. The antigen is unknown. This sample was taken from a study of cytomegalovirus exposure and HLA in healthy donors. Study overall: Caucasian-associated ancestry cluster membership applied to under 85% of nearly 400 genotyped donors. General study findings and limits: Altogether, some 170 TCR beta chains were recorded as cytomegalovirus-associated.

The CDR3 covers 13 residues. Between the trimmed V and J ends, which lost 5 bases and 2 bases, there was a span of 9 bases. In germline, CDR1 is MNHEY, CDR2 SVGAGI. Samples came from healthy bone marrow donors. The PCR was carried out with 60 Vbeta primers and 13 Jbeta primers. Clones were read by immunoSEQ multiplex PCR, and TCRdb kept only the in-frame ones, dropping some. In the table there are around 130,000 clones, around 77% of which are singletons. The sequencing sample was made of PBMCs. The chain joins TRBV6-5 to TRBJ2-5; D ambiguous. The source is a man aged 18 to 35 in good health and CMV-seropositive. Here the CDR3 reads CASSDLEQETQYF. CDR3 coding DNA: TGTGCCAGCAGTGACCTAGAGCAAGAGACCCAGTACTTC.